The clone carrying this TCR beta chain occurred once. This record comes from a study of blood T cell repertoires in COVID-19. TCRdb keeps only in-frame clones here, not all; method: immunoSEQ multiplex PCR. The table includes tens of thousands of clones, around two thirds detected once. Participants came from roughly 24 US areas, aged roughly 18 to 95 years. Categorization into cohorts depended on clinical history that participants reported. The clonotype was recovered from a woman aged 55-75 years who had been exposed to COVID-19. Sequencing used PBMCs or T cells enriched from blood (not recorded which).

The CDR3 DNA follows: TGTGCCAGCAGTGGAAACAGGGGGCGCCTTGGCTACACCTTC. As protein: CASSGNRGRLGYTF. The chain carries TRBV2 and TRBJ1-2, with 9 bases aligning to TRBD1. CDR1 and CDR2 (germline): SNHLY, FYNNEI. The ends lost 4 bases at V and 7 bases at J; junction bases unmatched: 7. There are 14 residues in the CDR3.